This is a list of T cell receptor beta chains from one sample in a study of patients and donors after allogeneic stem cell transplantation. Each CDR3 protein is one row after TCRdb ran MiXCR on the RT-PCR reads. The sample consists of more than 850,000 distinct CDR3 sequences, more than 15% of them appearing once. Sequenced material: blood, either unsorted or a sorted T cell fraction (not recorded which). The receptors were gathered from a human donor who was either an allogeneic HSCT recipient or a stem cell or donor lymphocyte infusion donor (not recorded which). It is not recorded whose cells these are; they may come from a transplant donor. CDR3s include the opening cysteine and the closing phenylalanine or tryptophan. The D gene is left open where the match is weak. Clone size is not always given. Where it is, it says once, few, many or a class for expanded clones.

j_gene: TRBJ2-1
abundance: NA
d_gene: NA
v_gene: TRBV5-1
CDR3nt: TGCGCCAGCAGCTCGAACACAGGGAAGGGCAATGAGCAGTTCTTC
CDR3aa: CASSSNTGKGNEQFF

j_gene: TRBJ2-5
abundance: few
d_gene: NA
v_gene: TRBV4-3
CDR3nt: TGCGCCAGCAGCCAAGGGCAGCAGATTCAAGAGACCCAGTACTTC
CDR3aa: CASSQGQQIQETQYF

j_gene: TRBJ2-1
abundance: few
d_gene: TRBD2
v_gene: TRBV6-2/TRBV6-3
CDR3nt: TGTGCCAGCAGCCGCGGGGGGTTGAACTACAATGAGCAGTTCTTC
CDR3aa: CASSRGGLNYNEQFF

j_gene: TRBJ1-3
abundance: few
d_gene: NA
v_gene: TRBV12-3/TRBV12-4
CDR3nt: TGTGCCAGCAGACTTATGGGACGCGCAGCCTCTGGAAACACCATATATTTT
CDR3aa: CASRLMGRAASGNTIYF

j_gene: TRBJ2-2
abundance: few
d_gene: TRBD1
v_gene: TRBV15
CDR3nt: TGTGCCACCAGCACTCACCGACAGGGGAGCGGGGAGCTGTTTTTT
CDR3aa: CATSTHRQGSGELFF

j_gene: TRBJ2-3
abundance: few
d_gene: NA
v_gene: TRBV11-3
CDR3nt: TGTGCCAGCAGCTTAGGCGGGCTAGCCGAGGGTGCAGATACGCAGTATTTT
CDR3aa: CASSLGGLAEGADTQYF

j_gene: TRBJ1-5
abundance: NA
d_gene: TRBD1
v_gene: TRBV4-1
CDR3nt: TGCGCCAGCAGCCAAGGATTGACAGGGGGCGCGTATCAGCCCCAGCATTTT
CDR3aa: CASSQGLTGGAYQPQHF

j_gene: TRBJ1-5
abundance: NA
d_gene: NA
v_gene: TRBV27
CDR3nt: TGTGCCAGCAAGGCGACAGGTTTCAATCAGCCCCAGCATTTT
CDR3aa: CASKATGFNQPQHF

j_gene: TRBJ1-1
abundance: many
d_gene: NA
v_gene: TRBV6-6
CDR3nt: TGTGCCAGCAGTACTGGACCCCCCCCTGAAGCTTTCTTT
CDR3aa: CASSTGPPPEAFF

j_gene: TRBJ2-1
abundance: NA
d_gene: NA
v_gene: TRBV4-2
CDR3nt: TGTGCCAGCAGCCAAGAAATCTGGGATGAGCAGTTCTTC
CDR3aa: CASSQEIWDEQFF

j_gene: TRBJ1-2
abundance: NA
d_gene: NA
v_gene: TRBV12-3/TRBV12-4
CDR3nt: TGTGCCAGCAGACCCGGGGGTAACTATGGCTACACCTTC
CDR3aa: CASRPGGNYGYTF

j_gene: TRBJ2-5
abundance: NA
d_gene: NA
v_gene: TRBV3-1
CDR3nt: TGTGCCAGCAGCCAAATTACGGGAGAGGAGACCCAGTACTTC
CDR3aa: CASSQITGEETQYF

j_gene: TRBJ2-3
abundance: few
d_gene: NA
v_gene: TRBV3-1
CDR3nt: TGTGCCAGCAGCCGGGGCAGATCCTTCTCCACAGATACGCAGTATTTT
CDR3aa: CASSRGRSFSTDTQYF

j_gene: TRBJ2-1
abundance: few
d_gene: TRBD2
v_gene: TRBV5-1
CDR3nt: TGCGCCAGCAGCGTACCTAGCGGGAGTACCGATGAGCAGTTCTTC
CDR3aa: CASSVPSGSTDEQFF

j_gene: TRBJ2-1
abundance: NA
d_gene: TRBD2
v_gene: TRBV12-3/TRBV12-4
CDR3nt: TGTGCCAGCAGTCTTAGCGGGGGGGCCGATGAGCAGTTCTTC
CDR3aa: CASSLSGGADEQFF

j_gene: TRBJ2-4
abundance: few
d_gene: NA
v_gene: TRBV7-9
CDR3nt: TGTGCCAGCAGCTCCCTGCCCAAAAACATTCAGTACTTC
CDR3aa: CASSSLPKNIQYF

j_gene: TRBJ2-1
abundance: many
d_gene: NA
v_gene: TRBV12-3/TRBV12-4
CDR3nt: TGTGCCAGCAGTTTCAGGGGACAAAGAATCCATGAGCAGTTCTTC
CDR3aa: CASSFRGQRIHEQFF

j_gene: TRBJ2-1
abundance: NA
d_gene: NA
v_gene: TRBV20-1
CDR3nt: TGCAGTGCTAGAGCCCCCGCTAGCCCCGTGCAGTTCTTC
CDR3aa: CSARAPASPVQFF

j_gene: TRBJ2-7
abundance: few
d_gene: TRBD2
v_gene: TRBV5-1
CDR3nt: TGCGCCAGCAGCACTAGCGGGAGAGGATACGAGCAGTACTTC
CDR3aa: CASSTSGRGYEQYF

j_gene: TRBJ1-2
abundance: few
d_gene: NA
v_gene: TRBV20-1
CDR3nt: TGCAGTGCTAGGCGGCAGGGTATTAGCTACACCTTC
CDR3aa: CSARRQGISYTF

j_gene: TRBJ2-7
abundance: few
d_gene: TRBD1
v_gene: TRBV5-1
CDR3nt: TGCGCCAGCAGCTGGCCCCCTTGGACAGGGACCTACGAGCAGTACTTC
CDR3aa: CASSWPPWTGTYEQYF

j_gene: TRBJ2-5
abundance: NA
d_gene: TRBD2
v_gene: TRBV4-2
CDR3nt: TGTGCCAGCAGCCGAGCTAGCGGGGGGTTTCAAGAGACCCAGTACTTC
CDR3aa: CASSRASGGFQETQYF

j_gene: TRBJ2-7
abundance: NA
d_gene: NA
v_gene: TRBV15
CDR3nt: TGTGCCACCAGCAGAGATGTGGGACAACAGTACTTC
CDR3aa: CATSRDVGQQYF

j_gene: TRBJ2-1
abundance: NA
d_gene: TRBD1
v_gene: TRBV4-3
CDR3nt: TGCGCCAGCAGCCAAGAGGGGACAGAATACAATGAGCAGTTCTTC
CDR3aa: CASSQEGTEYNEQFF